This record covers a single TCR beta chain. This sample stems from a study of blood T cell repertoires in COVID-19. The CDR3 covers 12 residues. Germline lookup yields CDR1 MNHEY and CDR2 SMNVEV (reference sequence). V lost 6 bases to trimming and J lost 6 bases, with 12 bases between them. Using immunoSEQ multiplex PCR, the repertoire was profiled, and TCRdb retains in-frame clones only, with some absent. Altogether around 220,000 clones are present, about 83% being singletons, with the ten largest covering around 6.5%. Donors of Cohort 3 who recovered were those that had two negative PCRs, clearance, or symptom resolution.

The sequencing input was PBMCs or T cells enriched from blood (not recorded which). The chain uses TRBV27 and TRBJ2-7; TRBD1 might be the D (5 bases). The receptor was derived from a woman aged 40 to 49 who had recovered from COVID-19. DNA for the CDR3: TGTGCCAGCAGGGCCCAAAGGGGCGAGCAGTACGTC. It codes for CASRAQRGEQYV.